The 6 T cell receptor beta chains below come from one sample, sequenced in a study of tissue T cells after allogeneic stem cell transplantation. Time point specified: mouse harvest day 14 after allogeneic transplant. Each mouse received 10^7 T-cell-depleted marrow cells plus 10^6 splenic CD5+ T cells by tail vein. Data came from immunoSEQ multiplex PCR; TCRdb stores just in-frame clones and leaves some out. The table includes a few thousand clones, around a third detected once. The specimen was skin. The receptors were sampled from a female BALB/c mouse given C57BL/6 T cells with graft-versus-host disease after an allogeneic hematopoietic cell transplant.

To note about this clone: Genes and germline come from the mouse. The sequenced part of the CDR3 DNA is TGTGCAAGCAGCTTAGATAGGATTAGTGCAGAAACGCTGTAT. Its protein product is CASSLDRISAETLY. The CDR3 as a whole reads CASSLDRISAETLYF. The V and J genes are TRBV16 and TRBJ2-3, with no clear D. The CDR3 extends 1 residue past the end of the read, so its final part is completed from the germline J gene. Per the germline V gene, CDR1 is SGHSA and CDR2 is FRNQAP. Trimming removed 0 bases from V and 0 bases from J, with 7 bases in between. The CDR3 covers 15 residues.

By sample share, this clone is medium-sized (0.01 to 0.1%). Gene names follow the mouse nomenclature. Read data end 1 residue before the CDR3 end; the end is taken from the germline J gene. The J gene is TRBJ1-1, the V gene TRBV26; D may be TRBD1 (5 bases). V was clipped by 4 bases and J by 7 bases, with 7 bases between them. The CDR3 consists of 11 residues. CDR1 is KGHPV and CDR2 is FQNQEV in the germline V gene (reference sequence). The CDR3 loop reads CASSPQGEVFF. CDR3 DNA, as far as it was read: TGTGCCAGCAGTCCTCAGGGAGAAGTCTTC.

In this sample, this clone is medium-sized. Gene labels here are mouse ones. The read comes to an end 1 residue before the CDR3 does, leaving the germline J gene to fill in the end. Other DNA sequences from this sample encode an identical CDR3 as well. This chain connects TRBV26 to TRBJ2-7, with D tentatively TRBD1 or TRBD2 (6 bases each). This CDR3 contains 14 residues. CDR1 is KGHPV, CDR2 FQNQEV, per germline (reference sequence). Trimming shortened V by 3 bases and J by 0 bases, and 9 bases separated the two germline ends. The CDR3 sequence is CASSLGGSSYEQYF. The CDR3 bases that were read are TGTGCCAGCAGTCTAGGGGGGAGCTCCTATGAACAGTAC.

This clone was counted between two and nine times. Genes here carry mouse names. The read ends 1 residue shy of where the CDR3 ends; the end is completed using the germline J gene. The chain joins TRBV23 to TRBJ1-1; no check of the table's D call, TRBD1, against the DNA was made. The CDR3 length is 13 residues. CDR1 KGHTA and CDR2 FQNQQP come from the germline V gene. CDR3 protein: CSSSPGWNTEVFF. The CDR3 DNA, read in part, is TGCTCCAGCAGTCCAGGGTGGAACACAGAAGTCTTC.

Of note for this clone: Gene and germline names: mouse. The read ends 1 residue before the CDR3 terminus; that terminus is restored from the germline J gene. The chain has TRBV13-2 and TRBJ2-5, with TRBD2 identical over 14 bases. Trimming cost V 3 bases and J 2 bases; bases outside gene matches: 5. Germline lookup yields CDR1 NNHNN and CDR2 SYGAGS (reference sequence). This CDR3 spans 17 amino acids. CDR3 DNA (partial): TGTGCCAGCGGTGGGGGACTGGGGGGGCGCGGCCAAGACACCCAGTAC. Residues: CASGGGLGGRGQDTQY. The entire CDR3 is CASGGGLGGRGQDTQYF.

Regarding this clone: Mouse germline and gene names are used. The CDR3 is cut off 1 residue early in the read; its end comes from the germline J gene. The V call is TRBV13-1, the J call TRBJ1-2, with a possible D match to TRBD1 (5 bases). Germline V CDR1 and CDR2: NSHNY, SYGAGN. The CDR3 extends over 13 amino acids. V dropped 0 bases and J dropped 4 bases, with 7 bases sitting between them. The CDR3 is CASSDGRASDYTF. Partial CDR3 DNA: TGTGCCAGCAGTGATGGCAGGGCCTCCGACTACACC.